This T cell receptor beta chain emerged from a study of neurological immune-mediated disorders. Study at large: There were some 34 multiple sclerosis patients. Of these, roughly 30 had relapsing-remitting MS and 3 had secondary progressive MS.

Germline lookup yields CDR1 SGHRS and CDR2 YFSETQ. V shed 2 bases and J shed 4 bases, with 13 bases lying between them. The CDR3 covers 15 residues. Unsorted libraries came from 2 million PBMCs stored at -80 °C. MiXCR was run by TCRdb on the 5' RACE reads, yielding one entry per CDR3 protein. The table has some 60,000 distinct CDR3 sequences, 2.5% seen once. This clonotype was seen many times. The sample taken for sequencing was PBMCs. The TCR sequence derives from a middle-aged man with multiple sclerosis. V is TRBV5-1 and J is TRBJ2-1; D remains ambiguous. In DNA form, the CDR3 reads TGCGCCAGCAGCTTCACCCTGTCGTCTTACAATGAGCAGTTCTTC. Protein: CASSFTLSSYNEQFF.